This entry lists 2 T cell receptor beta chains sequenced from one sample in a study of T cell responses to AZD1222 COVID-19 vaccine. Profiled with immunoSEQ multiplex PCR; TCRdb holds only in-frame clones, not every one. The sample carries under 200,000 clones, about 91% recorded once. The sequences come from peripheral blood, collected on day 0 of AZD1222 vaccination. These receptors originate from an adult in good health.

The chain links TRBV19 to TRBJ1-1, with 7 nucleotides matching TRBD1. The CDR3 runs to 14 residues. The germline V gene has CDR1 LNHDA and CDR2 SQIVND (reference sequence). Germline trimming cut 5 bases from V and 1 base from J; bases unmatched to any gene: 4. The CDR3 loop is CASSVNRGNTEAFF. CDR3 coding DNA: TGTGCCAGTAGTGTGAACAGGGGGAACACTGAAGCTTTCTTT.

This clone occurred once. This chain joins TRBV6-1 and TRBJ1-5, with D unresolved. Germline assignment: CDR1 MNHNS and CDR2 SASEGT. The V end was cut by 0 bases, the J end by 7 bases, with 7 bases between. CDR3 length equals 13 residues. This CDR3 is CASSEANHQPQHF. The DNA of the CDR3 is TGTGCCAGCAGTGAAGCGAATCACCAGCCCCAGCATTTT.